Below are 24 T cell receptor beta chains sequenced from a single sample in a study of T cell repertoires in cytomegalovirus infection. These receptors have no known antigen. TCRdb used MiXCR to reprocess the reads, holding one entry per CDR3 protein. Of 640,000 or so distinct CDR3 sequences listed, around 35% are singletons. The sample in question was cultured PBMCs, obtained from culture after CMV antigen stimulation. All receptors derive from a human donor in good health (CMV status not recorded). Some clones in this sample may be carry-over from other donors' samples.

The V call is TRBV6-1, the J call TRBJ2-3, with D uncertain. The CDR3 spans 13 residues. From germline, CDR1 is MNHNS and CDR2 SASEGT. Trimming took off 7 bases at V and 4 bases at J, with 12 bases between the two ends. The CDR3 region has the DNA TGTGCCAGCAAAACACCGGCGGCAGATACGCAGTATTTT. Translated: CASKTPAADTQYF.

This clonotype was counted only a few times. The rearrangement joins TRBV7-6 to TRBJ2-7, with 10 bases fitting TRBD2. Germline V CDR1 and CDR2: SGHVS, FNYEAQ. V lost 1 base to trimming and J lost 4 bases; unmatched junction nucleotides: 10. The CDR3 extends over 17 amino acids. This CDR3 reads CASSLGLAGDLTYEQYF. The CDR3 bases are TGTGCCAGCAGCTTAGGTCTAGCGGGGGACTTAACTTACGAGCAGTACTTC.

V gene TRBV6-2 or TRBV6-3 combines with J gene TRBJ2-1; D remains ambiguous. The CDR3 covers 13 residues. Between the trimmed V and J ends, which lost 7 bases and 10 bases, there was a span of 17 bases. CDR1 MNHEY and CDR2 SVGEGT come from the germline V gene. This CDR3 reads CASTLGGSGEQFF. The CDR3 DNA reads as TGTGCCAGCACGCTCGGCGGCTCTGGGGAGCAGTTCTTC.

This clonotype showed up just a few times. The chain combines TRBV7-2 with TRBJ2-1; TRBD2 agrees at 7 bases. Germline CDR1 SGHTA, CDR2 FQGNSA. Unmatched junction bases numbered 9, after V lost 5 bases and J lost 8 bases. The CDR3 length is 14 residues. CDR3 in DNA: TGTGCCAGCAGCAGCCCAGGGAGGGTCCATGAGCAGTTCTTC. Amino acids: CASSSPGRVHEQFF.

The CDR3 sequence is CASSIRLEGPHEQYF. Here the CDR3 DNA reads TGTGCCAGCAGCATCCGACTAGAGGGTCCCCACGAGCAGTACTTC. The chain uses TRBV7-6 and TRBJ2-7, with D perhaps matching TRBD2 (6 bases). Germline loops: CDR1 SGHVS, CDR2 FNYEAQ. Trimming took 5 bases from V and 5 from J, leaving 19 bases between them. The CDR3 has 15 residues.

This clonotype was observed a few times. The J gene is TRBJ2-3, the V gene TRBV4-1, with TRBD2 as a possible D gene (5 bases). The CDR3 has 15 amino acids. Germline V gene lookup returns CDR1 MGHRA and CDR2 YSYEKL. Trimming left V 0 bases short and J 7 bases short, with 14 bases between. CDR3 loop: CASSQDPRRSYTQYF. The DNA for the CDR3 is TGCGCCAGCAGCCAAGACCCCAGGAGGTCATATACGCAGTATTTT.

This chain connects TRBV7-9 to TRBJ1-6; the D gene is possibly TRBD1 (6 bases). This CDR3 region has 15 residues. V lost 5 bases and J lost 5, with 13 bases in between. From germline, CDR1 is SEHNR and CDR2 FQNEAQ (reference sequence). The CDR3 nucleotides read TGTGCCAGCAGCACTTCCGGACAGAATAATTCACCCCTCCACTTT. It encodes CASSTSGQNNSPLHF.

The chain's CDR3 is CASSQEGYNFSPLHF. As DNA, the CDR3 is TGTGCCAGCAGCCAAGAAGGGTATAATTTTTCACCCCTCCACTTT. This chain links TRBV4-2 with TRBJ1-6; D unclear. CDR3 length: 15 residues. Germline loops: CDR1 LGHNA, CDR2 YNFKEQ. V lost 0 bases and J lost 9, with 12 bases in between.

This chain connects TRBV20-1 to TRBJ1-6; TRBD1 matches 9 bases. The J segment lost 9 bases and the V segment lost 5 bases, leaving 5 bases of the junction unmatched. Germline lookup yields CDR1 DFQATT and CDR2 SNEGSKA (reference sequence). The CDR3 is made up of 13 amino acids. The CDR3 region has the DNA TGCAGTGCTGTCGACAGGGGGGGTTCACCCCTCCACTTT. Its protein product is CSAVDRGGSPLHF.

This clonotype was observed at least ten times. The CDR3 protein is CASSPGTGAPAQHF. The CDR3, as DNA: TGTGCCAGCAGCCCCGGGACAGGGGCTCCCGCCCAGCATTTT. The chain carries TRBV7-2 and TRBJ1-5, with 10 bases matching TRBD1. Germline V lookup: CDR1 SGHTA, CDR2 FQGNSA. The V and J ends lost 5 bases and 11 bases, in that order; junction bases with no gene match: 9. The CDR3 contains 14 residues.

This clonotype was seen ten or more times. The chain carries TRBV7-2 and TRBJ2-1; 10 bases match TRBD2. V shed 5 bases, J shed 8 bases, and the junction held 18 bases outside the gene matches. Germline V gene data show CDR1 as SGHTA and CDR2 as FQGNSA. The CDR3 is 18 residues long. The CDR3 reads CASSEPHGLAVGWDEQFF. CDR3 in DNA: TGTGCCAGCAGCGAGCCACATGGACTAGCGGTCGGTTGGGATGAGCAGTTCTTC. The full variable domain, rest sourced from reference TRBV7-2 and TRBJ2-1, is GAGVSQSPSNKVTEKGKDVELRCDPISGHTALYWYRQSLGQGLEFLIYFQGNSAPDKSGLPSDRFSAERTGGSVSTLTIQRTQQEDSAVYLCASSEPHGLAVGWDEQFFGPGTRLTVL.

The V gene is TRBV4-3, the J gene TRBJ2-7, with 9 nucleotides matching TRBD2. The length of the CDR3 is 16 residues. The V and J ends lost 4 bases and 3 bases, in that order; junction bases with no gene match: 10. Germline CDR1 LGHNA, CDR2 YSLEER. In nucleotides, the CDR3 is TGCGCCAGCAGCCCGCGAGGGACTAGCAAGAACTACGAGCAGTACTTC. Amino acid sequence: CASSPRGTSKNYEQYF.

In this sample, this clonotype turned up many times. The J gene is TRBJ1-1, the V gene TRBV12-3 or TRBV12-4; D might be TRBD1 (5 bases). The CDR3 is 13 amino acids. Trimming took 8 bases from V and 0 from J, leaving 10 bases between them. The CDR3 here is CASSRGLNTEAFF. In DNA, the CDR3 is TGTGCCAGCTCGAGGGGCTTGAACACTGAAGCTTTCTTT.

This clonotype was detected only a few times. The V call is TRBV7-2, the J call TRBJ2-7, with TRBD2 identical over 8 bases. The CDR3 contains 16 residues. Germline V gene data show CDR1 as SGHTA and CDR2 as FQGNSA. The trim removed 5 bases at V and 2 bases at J, leaving 11 bases unmatched. CDR3 amino acids: CASSTPAAGGPYEQYF. The CDR3 nucleotides read TGTGCCAGCAGCACGCCCGCTGCGGGGGGCCCCTACGAGCAGTACTTC.

The rearrangement links TRBV18 to TRBJ1-2; perhaps TRBD1 as D (6 bases). Trimming removed 6 bases at V and 3 bases at J, with 17 bases between. The CDR3 has 15 residues. CDR1 and CDR2 (germline): KGHSH, LQKENI. The CDR3 DNA reads TGTGCCAGCTCGCAAGGGGGGGAGCCGCACTATGGCTACACCTTC. It specifies CASSQGGEPHYGYTF.

This sequence joins TRBV5-6 and TRBJ2-2; D is perhaps TRBD1 (5 bases). This CDR3 spans 16 amino acids. Trimming removed 4 bases at V and 2 bases at J, with 15 bases between. The germline gives CDR1 SGHDT, CDR2 YYEEEE. The CDR3 protein is CASSRLRQTNTGELFF. Here the CDR3 DNA reads TGTGCCAGCAGCCGCCTCAGACAGACCAACACCGGGGAGCTGTTTTTT.

CDR3 amino acids: CASSLGRLADNEQFF. CDR3 sequence (DNA): TGTGCCAGCAGCTTGGGGAGACTAGCGGACAATGAGCAGTTCTTC. The gene calls are TRBV7-9 and TRBJ2-1, with 9 bases aligning to TRBD2. The J segment lost 5 bases and the V segment lost 3 bases, leaving 5 bases of the junction unmatched. The CDR3 sequence is 15 residues long. CDR1 and CDR2 from the germline V gene are SEHNR and FQNEAQ (reference sequence).

The chain combines TRBV6-1 with TRBJ1-2; no definite D call. Germline V gene sequence: CDR1 MNHNS, CDR2 SASEGT. V was trimmed by 5 bases and J by 3 bases, leaving 13 bases between them. The CDR3 is 14 amino acids. In DNA, the CDR3 is TGTGCCAGCAGTAGTCACCGGACCGACTATGGCTACACCTTC. This encodes CASSSHRTDYGYTF.

A remark on this clonotype: Germline and junction disagree at one end, which may indicate a read error. The V call is TRBV12-3 or TRBV12-4, the J call TRBJ2-7; D is tentatively TRBD1 or TRBD2 (6 bases each). The CDR3 contains 16 residues. In DNA, the CDR3 is TGTGCCAGCAGTCTGTCCCTCACAGAAAGCCTACGGGGGCAGCACTTC. It yields the protein CASSLSLTESLRGQHF.

A few counts support this clonotype. This chain's CDR3 is CASSDPTGGVGTQYF. Written as DNA, the CDR3 is TGTGCCAGCAGCGACCCGACAGGGGGCGTGGGGACCCAGTACTTC. V gene TRBV7-2 combines with J gene TRBJ2-5, with 10 bases matching TRBD1. With 5 bases clipped from V and 7 bases from J, the junction kept 10 bases outside the gene matches. CDR1 and CDR2 (germline): SGHTA, FQGNSA. The CDR3 consists of 15 residues.

The chain combines TRBV5-3 with TRBJ1-1; 9 nucleotides match TRBD1. TRBV5-3 is an ORF, and what it does is uncertain. CDR3 length: 15 residues. V lost 8 bases to trimming and J lost 3 bases; unmatched junction nucleotides: 11. The DNA for the CDR3 is TGTGCCAGCAGCCCAGGGACAGGGCTGGACACTGAAGCTTTCTTT. It specifies CASSPGTGLDTEAFF.

This clonotype was observed a handful of times. The chain is built from TRBV14 and TRBJ2-3; possibly TRBD2 for D (6 bases). Germline CDR1 is SGHDN and CDR2 is FVKESK. The CDR3 contains 16 residues. Trimming removed 0 bases at V and 9 bases at J, with 19 bases between. In nucleotides, the CDR3 is TGTGCCAGCAGCCAAGAGGAAACGGGGGATTTGTGGACGCAGTATTTT. This codes for CASSQEETGDLWTQYF.

The chain combines TRBV29-1 with TRBJ1-5, with 7 bases identical to TRBD1. Trimming took 7 bases from V and 6 from J; bases not matched to a gene: 6. The CDR3 is 12 amino acids. CDR1 is SQVTM, CDR2 ANQGSEA, per germline. CDR3 sequence (DNA): TGCAGCGCCCCAGGGGGTTGTCAGCCCCAGCATTTT. Encoded protein: CSAPGGCQPQHF.

This chain joins TRBV12-3 or TRBV12-4 and TRBJ2-2; possible D gene TRBD2, 5 bases. CDR3 length: 14 amino acids. With 4 bases removed from V and 6 bases from J, the gap between germline ends came to 12 bases. DNA for the CDR3: TGTGCCAGCAGTTCTAGAGCGGATTCCGGGGAGCTGTTTTTT. It specifies CASSSRADSGELFF.